Below, 32 T cell receptor beta chains from the same sample are listed, as sequenced in a study of tumor-infiltrating lymphocytes in localized non-small cell lung cancer (dated by TCRdb to the early 2020s). Receptors were amplified or captured by the immunoSEQ multiplex PCR assay. In its TCRdb copy, this immuneACCESS table keeps in-frame sequences only and misses some clones. Where compared with another copy, unresolved V genes explain less than half of these, and the others have no known cause. This sample comprises around 7,200 clones, about 72% of them detected only once. The ten largest clones capture around 13% of the sample. Sequenced sample: lung tumor tissue. All receptors derive from a human donor with non-small cell lung cancer.

The chain links TRBV4-1 to TRBJ2-7; 12 nucleotides line up with TRBD2. V was pared by 4 bases and J by 3 bases, with 7 bases of the junction left unmatched. The CDR3 contains 16 residues. The germline V gene has CDR1 MGHRA and CDR2 YSYEKL. DNA for the CDR3: TGCGCCAGCAGCCGCGGACTAGCGGGATACGGCTACGAGCAGTACTTC. Its translation is CASSRGLAGYGYEQYF.

This clone occurred a few times. The V gene is TRBV7-2, the J gene TRBJ2-3; D uncertain. Trimming took 5 bases from V and 5 from J, leaving 11 bases between them. Germline loops: CDR1 SGHTA, CDR2 FQGNSA. CDR3 size: 13 residues. DNA of the CDR3: TGTGCCAGCAGCCCCCGAGAGAAAGATACGCAGTATTTT. Translation gives CASSPREKDTQYF. Based on the CDR3 plus reference TRBV7-2 and TRBJ2-3, the full variable domain is GAGVSQSPSNKVTEKGKDVELRCDPISGHTALYWYRQSLGQGLEFLIYFQGNSAPDKSGLPSDRFSAERTGGSVSTLTIQRTQQEDSAVYLCASSPREKDTQYFGPGTRLTVL.

V gene TRBV6-1 combines with J gene TRBJ2-1; 11 bases agree with TRBD1. Germline V gene sequence: CDR1 MNHNS, CDR2 SASEGT. The junction had 7 bases not matched to a gene; V was cut back by 8 bases and J by 7 bases. The CDR3 has 14 residues. The CDR3 DNA follows: TGTGCCAGCGACCGGGACAGGGGGTGGAATGAGCAGTTCTTC. Encoded protein: CASDRDRGWNEQFF.

V is TRBV30 and J is TRBJ2-1; 8 bases are a match to TRBD2. V lost 3 bases and J lost 9; bases outside the gene matches: 13. This CDR3 is built from 15 residues. Germline CDR1 reads GTSNPN; CDR2 reads SVGIG (reference sequence). This CDR3 reads CAWSYRGGGSLEQFF. DNA of the CDR3: TGTGCCTGGAGCTACCGGGGGGGCGGGAGCCTTGAGCAGTTCTTC.

The chain employs TRBV6-5 and TRBJ1-2; D uncertain. V was clipped by 0 bases and J by 7 bases, with 9 bases between them. This CDR3 spans 13 amino acids. The V gene's germline CDR1 is MNHEY and CDR2 SVGAGI. Here the CDR3 reads CASSYSATFGYTF. CDR3 nucleotide sequence: TGTGCCAGCAGTTACTCGGCCACCTTTGGCTACACCTTC.

This sequence joins TRBV27 and TRBJ2-2, with 8 bases matching TRBD1. The germline V gene encodes CDR1 MNHEY and CDR2 SMNVEV (reference sequence). V shed 4 bases and J 4 bases; nucleotides not matched to a gene: 11. The CDR3 sequence is 17 residues long. CDR3 region: CASSWTGPTLFTGELFF. CDR3 DNA sequence: TGTGCCAGCAGTTGGACAGGGCCAACCTTATTCACCGGGGAGCTGTTTTTT.

This clone has more than one count but fewer than ten. The chain recombines TRBV6-1 with TRBJ1-3; D not certain. V was pared by 3 bases and J by 0 bases, with 6 bases between. The CDR3 covers 14 residues. Germline CDR1 reads MNHNS; CDR2 reads SASEGT. The DNA for the CDR3 is TGTGCCAGCAGTGAGGGCAGCTCTGGAAACACCATATATTTT. It is translated as CASSEGSSGNTIYF.

The chain couples TRBV6-5 to TRBJ2-2; 8 nucleotides line up with TRBD1. The CDR3 is made up of 15 amino acids. J gave up 9 bases and V 5 bases, and 11 bases lay outside the gene matches. Germline lookup yields CDR1 MNHEY and CDR2 SVGAGI. As DNA, the CDR3 is TGTGCCAGCAGTAAGACAGGACAGGGAACCCGGGAGCTGTTTTTT. This encodes CASSKTGQGTRELFF.

The chain employs TRBV7-9 and TRBJ2-1, with 11 positions matching TRBD2. Germline CDR1 and CDR2: SEHNR and FQNEAQ (reference sequence). Trimming at V came to 5 bases and at J to 6 bases, leaving 6 bases not matched to a gene. This CDR3 is built from 15 residues. Here the CDR3 DNA reads TGTGCCAGCAGCCCCACTGGGACTAGCGGCAATGAGCAGTTCTTC. This sequence encodes CASSPTGTSGNEQFF.

The chain carries TRBV6-6 and TRBJ1-1, with D uncertain. Germline CDR1 reads MNHNY; CDR2 reads SVGAGI (reference sequence). The CDR3 sequence is 15 residues long. V was shortened by 0 bases and J by 4 bases, with 12 bases between the two germline ends. The CDR3 reads CASSYSRTGSTEAFF. As DNA, the CDR3 is TGTGCCAGCAGTTACTCCCGGACGGGGAGCACTGAAGCTTTCTTT.

This clone was counted between two and nine times. The chain employs TRBV15 and TRBJ2-2; a possible D gene is TRBD1 (5 bases). This CDR3 comprises 15 residues. Per germline, CDR1 LNHNV and CDR2 YYDKDF (reference sequence). V lost 1 base, J lost 3 bases, and 9 bases lay in between. The CDR3 nucleotides are TGTGCCACCAGCAGAGCGGGCAGGGACACCGGGGAGCTGTTTTTT. Translating it yields CATSRAGRDTGELFF.

The chain carries TRBV6-5 and TRBJ1-2; D is uncertain. Germline loops: CDR1 MNHEY, CDR2 SVGAGI. V was trimmed by 11 bases and J by 4 bases, leaving 17 bases between them. This CDR3 comprises 13 residues. The CDR3 sequence: CAASPSSGYGYTF. The CDR3 region has the DNA TGTGCCGCCAGCCCCTCCTCGGGCTATGGCTACACCTTC.

The chain has TRBV5-1 and TRBJ1-2, with TRBD1 matching over 8 bases. Germline V gene data show CDR1 as SGHRS and CDR2 as YFSETQ. The CDR3 spans 14 residues. Trimming took 0 bases from V and 4 from J; bases not matched to a gene: 2. The CDR3 reads CASSLGGTGYGYTF. CDR3 DNA: TGCGCCAGCAGCTTGGGTGGGACAGGCTATGGCTACACCTTC.

The rearrangement links TRBV7-9 to TRBJ2-3; D is ambiguous. V was clipped by 8 bases and J by 2 bases, with 14 bases between them. Germline V gene sequence: CDR1 SEHNR, CDR2 FQNEAQ (reference sequence). The CDR3 sequence is 14 residues long. The CDR3 reads CASSPGGNTDTQYF. DNA of the CDR3: TGTGCCAGCTCCCCTGGCGGAAACACAGATACGCAGTATTTT.

The chain combines TRBV7-6 with TRBJ2-2; 10 nucleotides match TRBD1. CDR3 length equals 13 residues. Trimming removed 5 bases from V and 11 bases from J; junction bases left unmatched: 5. CDR1 is SGHVS and CDR2 is FNYEAQ in the germline V gene. CDR3 nucleotide sequence: TGTGCCAGCAGCCCTTGGACAGGGGGTGAGCTGTTTTTT. Its translation: CASSPWTGGELFF.

This clone was seen more than once but under ten times. V usage is TRBV1 and J usage is TRBJ1-2; the table assigns TRBD1, which was not confirmed against the DNA. TRBV1 has pseudogene status. The CDR3 is 14 residues long. The CDR3 nucleotides are TGCACCAGTAGAAAACGACAGAAGGACTATGGCTACACCTTC. Amino acids: CTSRKRQKDYGYTF.

This chain uses TRBV11-3 with TRBJ1-1; D remains ambiguous. Per germline, CDR1 SGHNT and CDR2 YENEEA. The CDR3 extends over 13 amino acids. Trimming removed 1 base at V and 0 bases at J, with 3 bases between. The CDR3: CASSLGVNTEAFF. CDR3 nucleotides: TGTGCCAGCAGCTTAGGAGTGAACACTGAAGCTTTCTTT. Complete variable domain (other parts from reference TRBV11-3 and TRBJ1-1): EAGVVQSPRYKIIEKKQPVAFWCNPISGHNTLYWYLQNLGQGPELLIRYENEEAVDDSQLPKDRFSAERLKGVDSTLKIQPAELGDSAVYLCASSLGVNTEAFFGQGTRLTVV.

This clone counts as large. The chain recombines TRBV29-1 with TRBJ2-7; TRBD1 matches 7 bases. Trimming at V came to 6 bases and at J to 2 bases, leaving 4 bases not matched to a gene. CDR3 length: 12 residues. CDR1 and CDR2 (germline): SQVTM, ANQGSEA. The CDR3 region has the DNA TGCAGCGTCCAGGGGGACACCTACGAGCAGTACTTC. Translation: CSVQGDTYEQYF.

This chain uses TRBV7-9 with TRBJ2-5; TRBD2 matches 9 bases. CDR1 and CDR2 from the germline V gene are SEHNR and FQNEAQ (reference sequence). The CDR3 totals 15 residues. V dropped 2 bases and J dropped 2; count of bases not matched to a gene: 3. The CDR3 region has the DNA TGTGCCAGCAGCTTAAGAACTAGCGGGCAAGAGACCCAGTACTTC. Translation gives CASSLRTSGQETQYF. The variable domain in full, with the rest retrieved from reference TRBV7-9 and TRBJ2-5, is DTGVSQNPRHKITKRGQNVTFRCDPISEHNRLYWYRQTLGQGPEFLTYFQNEAQLEKSRLLSDRFSAERPKGSFSTLEIQRTEQGDSAMYLCASSLRTSGQETQYFGPGTRLLVL.

The chain recombines TRBV12-1 with TRBJ1-5. TRBV12-1 is annotated as a pseudogene. The CDR3 runs 13 residues. CDR3 sequence: CASSRIGNQPQHF. CDR3 coding DNA: TGTGCCAGCAGCCGAATCGGCAATCAGCCCCAGCATTTT.

The rearrangement uses TRBV6-1 and TRBJ2-7; perhaps TRBD2 as D (6 bases). Germline V gene data show CDR1 as MNHNS and CDR2 as SASEGT. Trimming removed 8 bases from V and 2 bases from J, with 16 bases in between. This CDR3 is 14 amino acids long. The CDR3 DNA reads TGTGCCAGCCTCGGGCGGGATACCACCTACGAGCAGTACTTC. Its protein product is CASLGRDTTYEQYF.

This chain links TRBV19 with TRBJ1-1; D ambiguous. The CDR3 is 13 residues long. Germline CDR1 LNHDA, CDR2 SQIVND (reference sequence). V shed 6 bases and J shed 1 base, with 9 bases lying between them. The CDR3 DNA reads TGTGCCAGTAGAACGGGCTGGAACACTGAAGCTTTCTTT. Amino acids: CASRTGWNTEAFF.

The J gene is TRBJ2-2, the V gene TRBV6-1; 7 bases line up with TRBD2. The CDR3 sequence is 15 residues long. CDR1 MNHNS and CDR2 SASEGT come from the germline V gene. Unmatched junction bases numbered 7, after V lost 3 bases and J lost 6 bases. The CDR3 DNA reads as TGTGCCAGCAGTGACTATAGCGGGCGGGCCGGGGAGCTGTTTTTT. As protein: CASSDYSGRAGELFF.

The genes are TRBV19 and TRBJ1-2; a weak D match, TRBD1 (6 bases). Germline V gives CDR1 LNHDA, CDR2 SQIVND (reference sequence). The germline V and J ends were trimmed by 5 bases and 4 bases, with 20 bases remaining between them. The CDR3 contains 16 residues. For the CDR3, the DNA is TGTGCCAGTAGTGTCCTTTCCGGGACACGGCTCTATGGCTACACCTTC. This translates into CASSVLSGTRLYGYTF. The variable domain in full, completed from reference TRBV19 and TRBJ1-2, reads DGGITQSPKYLFRKEGQNVTLSCEQNLNHDAMYWYRQDPGQGLRLIYYSQIVNDFQKGDIAEGYSVSREKKESFPLTVTSAQKNPTAFYLCASSVLSGTRLYGYTFGSGTRLTVV.

J is TRBJ2-1 and V is TRBV7-9; either TRBD1 or TRBD2 may fit D (5 bases each). Germline V gives CDR1 SEHNR, CDR2 FQNEAQ (reference sequence). The V gene lost 5 bases and the J gene lost 1 base, with 9 bases spanning the gap. This CDR3 has 14 amino acids. This chain's CDR3 is CASSPGASYNEQFF. CDR3 DNA sequence: TGTGCCAGCAGCCCCGGGGCGTCCTACAATGAGCAGTTCTTC.

V gene TRBV4-1 combines with J gene TRBJ2-7; tentative D call: TRBD2 (5 bases). Trimming shortened V by 1 base and J by 9 bases, and 7 bases separated the two germline ends. Germline V CDR1 and CDR2: MGHRA, YSYEKL. The CDR3 has 11 residues. The CDR3 nucleotides read TGCGCCAGCAGCCAAGTGCGGGCGCAGTACTTC. Translated, it gives CASSQVRAQYF.

This clone has a single count. The chain is built from TRBV7-8 and TRBJ2-1; 8 nucleotides match TRBD1. J lost 0 bases, V lost 5 bases, and 9 bases had no gene match. The CDR3 runs to 17 residues. In germline, CDR1 is SGHVS, CDR2 FQNEAQ. For the CDR3, the DNA is TGTGCCAGCAGCCCAACCCCCACAGGGGGCTCCTACAATGAGCAGTTCTTC. Translating it yields CASSPTPTGGSYNEQFF. The complete variable domain, with remaining parts taken from reference TRBV7-8 and TRBJ2-1, reads GAGVSQSPRYKVAKRGQDVALRCDPISGHVSLFWYQQALGQGPEFLTYFQNEAQLDKSGLPSDRFFAERPEGSVSTLKIQRTQQEDSAVYLCASSPTPTGGSYNEQFFGPGTRLTVL.

The DNA for the CDR3 is TGTGCCAGCAGTTACCGACAGGGAAAATACACCTTC. Residues: CASSYRQGKYTF. The rearrangement uses TRBV6-5 and TRBJ1-2; TRBD1 agrees at 7 bases. The trim removed 2 bases at V and 11 bases at J, leaving 5 bases unmatched. Germline CDR1 is MNHEY and CDR2 is SVGAGI. There are 12 residues in the CDR3.

This chain joins TRBV5-1 and TRBJ2-1, with 14 bases matching TRBD2. The germline V gene has CDR1 SGHRS and CDR2 YFSETQ. This CDR3 region has 14 residues. J was trimmed by 6 bases and V by 4 bases; bases with no gene match: 0. The CDR3 here is CASSGTSGGNEQFF. The CDR3 DNA reads TGCGCCAGCAGCGGGACTAGCGGGGGCAATGAGCAGTTCTTC.

The chain carries TRBV6-6 and TRBJ1-5; D call uncertain. This CDR3 spans 15 amino acids. Germline CDR1 is MNHNY and CDR2 is SVGAGI (reference sequence). V was pared by 2 bases and J by 1 base, with 9 bases between. CDR3 nucleotides: TGTGCCAGCAGTTACGGCCGAACGAGCAATCAGCCCCAGCATTTT. This gives the protein CASSYGRTSNQPQHF.

This clone was seen a handful of times. The chain links TRBV9 to TRBJ1-4; TRBD1 matches at 10 bases. Germline-derived CDR1 and CDR2 are SGDLS and YYNGEE. The junction had 4 bases not matched to a gene; V was cut back by 4 bases and J by 4 bases. CDR3 length: 15 residues. The CDR3 spells CASSRGQGINEKLFF. The CDR3 DNA follows: TGTGCCAGCAGCAGGGGACAGGGGATTAATGAAAAACTGTTTTTT.

The chain links TRBV7-2 to TRBJ2-2, with no clear D. The CDR3 has 14 residues. The germline V gene encodes CDR1 SGHTA and CDR2 FQGNSA. V was cut by 1 base and J by 3 bases, with 6 bases left in between. As DNA, the CDR3 is TGTGCCAGCAGCTTAGGGACCCACACCGGGGAGCTGTTTTTT. This encodes CASSLGTHTGELFF.